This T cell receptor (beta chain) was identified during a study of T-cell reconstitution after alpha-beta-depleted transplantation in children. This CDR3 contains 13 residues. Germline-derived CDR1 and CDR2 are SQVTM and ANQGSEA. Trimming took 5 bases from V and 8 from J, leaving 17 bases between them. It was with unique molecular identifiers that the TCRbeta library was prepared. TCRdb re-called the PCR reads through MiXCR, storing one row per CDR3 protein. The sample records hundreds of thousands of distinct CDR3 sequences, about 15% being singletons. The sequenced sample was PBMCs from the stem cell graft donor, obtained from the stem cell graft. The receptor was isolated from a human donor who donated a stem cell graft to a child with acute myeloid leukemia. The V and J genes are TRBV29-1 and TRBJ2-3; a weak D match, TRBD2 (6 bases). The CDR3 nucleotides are TGCAGCGTTCCGGGGGTGGGTTTGGTTACGCAGTATTTT. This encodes CSVPGVGLVTQYF.